The 5 T cell receptor beta chains presented below share a single source sample, sequenced in a study of Ad26.COV2.S vaccination and SARS-CoV-2 variants. Described treatment: about 20 received Ad26.COV2.S at low or high dose, single or two shots; several received placebo; per-sample allocation not given. Day 63 following the first vaccine or placebo injection was when the samples were taken. The method was immunoSEQ multiplex PCR; TCRdb's version includes in-frame clones alone and lacks a portion of them. The data hold roughly 400,000 clones, with about 92% observed a single time. The source was peripheral blood, collected in a trial of Ad26.COV2.S vaccine versus placebo. Receptor source: a person aged 18 to 59 who received the Ad26.COV2.S COVID-19 vaccine or a placebo.

This chain links TRBV10-3 with TRBJ2-3, with 13 bases aligning to TRBD2. The length of the CDR3 is 13 residues. CDR1 is ENHRY and CDR2 is SYGVKD in the germline V gene. The V and J ends lost 5 bases and 13 bases, in that order; junction bases with no gene match: 6. The CDR3 here is CAISHGLAGVEYF. CDR3 in DNA: TGTGCCATCAGTCACGGACTAGCGGGAGTGGAGTATTTT.

This chain joins TRBV28 and TRBJ2-4, with TRBD2 matching 8 bases. The J segment lost 9 bases and the V segment lost 3 bases, leaving 7 bases of the junction unmatched. The V gene's germline CDR1 is MDHEN and CDR2 SYDVKM. There are 14 residues in the CDR3. In nucleotides, the CDR3 is TGTGCCAGCAGTTTCAGCGGGAGTGGGGGCATTCAGTACTTC. The encoded protein is CASSFSGSGGIQYF.

Remarks on this clone: One end of the junction varies from germline; a read error may be responsible. This sequence joins TRBV7-2 and TRBJ2-5; D remains ambiguous. The germline V gene has CDR1 SGHTA and CDR2 FQGNSA. This CDR3 comprises 12 residues. CDR3: CASSIGQEAQYF. The CDR3 nucleotides are TGTGCCAGCAGCATTGGCCAAGAGGCCCAGTACTTC.

In this sample, this clone turned up once. The chain joins TRBV11-2 to TRBJ2-1; the D is unclear. The CDR3 consists of 14 residues. The germline V gene has CDR1 SGHAT and CDR2 FQNNGV. Trimming cost V 5 bases and J 7 bases, with 15 bases left between them. CDR3 sequence: CASSAIPDLNEQFF. CDR3 sequence (DNA): TGTGCCAGCAGCGCTATCCCCGACCTTAATGAGCAGTTCTTC.

V usage is TRBV18 and J usage is TRBJ2-7; the D gene is possibly TRBD2 (5 bases). Trimming cost V 2 bases and J 7 bases, with 18 bases left between them. The CDR3 sequence is 15 residues long. Germline V gene sequence: CDR1 KGHSH, CDR2 LQKENI. CDR3 sequence: CASSPKEGSAGEQYF. CDR3 DNA: TGTGCCAGCTCACCAAAAGAGGGCAGCGCCGGTGAGCAGTACTTC. The complete variable domain, with remaining parts taken from reference TRBV18 and TRBJ2-7, reads NAGVMQNPRHLVRRRGQEARLRCSPMKGHSHVYWYRQLPEEGLKFMVYLQKENIIDESGMPKERFSAEFPKEGPSILRIQQVVRGDSAAYFCASSPKEGSAGEQYFGPGTRLTVT.